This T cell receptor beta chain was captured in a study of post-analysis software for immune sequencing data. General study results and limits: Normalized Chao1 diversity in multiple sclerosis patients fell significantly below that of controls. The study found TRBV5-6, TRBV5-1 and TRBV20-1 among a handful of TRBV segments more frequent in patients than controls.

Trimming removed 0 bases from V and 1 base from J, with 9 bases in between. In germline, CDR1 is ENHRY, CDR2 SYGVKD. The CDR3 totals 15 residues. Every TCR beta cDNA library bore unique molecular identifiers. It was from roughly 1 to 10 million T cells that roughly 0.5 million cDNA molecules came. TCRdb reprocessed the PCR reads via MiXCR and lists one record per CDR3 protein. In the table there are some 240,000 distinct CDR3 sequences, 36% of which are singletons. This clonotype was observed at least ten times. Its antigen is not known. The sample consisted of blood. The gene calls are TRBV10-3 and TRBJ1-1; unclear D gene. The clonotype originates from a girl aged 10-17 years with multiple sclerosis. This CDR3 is CAISESYGRNTEAFF. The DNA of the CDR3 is TGTGCCATCAGTGAGTCATATGGTAGGAACACTGAAGCTTTCTTT.